The clone carrying this TCR beta chain was detected ten times or more. The antigen is unknown. From the RT-PCR reads, TCRdb called clonotypes with MiXCR, one entry per CDR3 protein. Of about 620,000 distinct CDR3 sequences listed, about 12% are singletons. The data were taken from a study of response to subunit inactivated influenza vaccine. Trimming removed 3 bases from V and 4 bases from J; junction bases left unmatched: 2. The germline V gene encodes CDR1 SEHNR and CDR2 FQNEAQ (reference sequence). The CDR3 sequence is 13 residues long. The study's findings and limits: Authors suggested few new T cells are recruited by each seasonal influenza vaccination.

The material was PBMCs from blood, obtained on the day of vaccination. The sequence came from a man over 45 who received an inactivated influenza vaccine. The chain employs TRBV7-9 and TRBJ1-2, with 7 bases aligning to TRBD1. The CDR3 DNA is TGTGCCAGCAGCTTTGCAGGGGGCTATGGCTACACCTTC. Its protein is CASSFAGGYGYTF.